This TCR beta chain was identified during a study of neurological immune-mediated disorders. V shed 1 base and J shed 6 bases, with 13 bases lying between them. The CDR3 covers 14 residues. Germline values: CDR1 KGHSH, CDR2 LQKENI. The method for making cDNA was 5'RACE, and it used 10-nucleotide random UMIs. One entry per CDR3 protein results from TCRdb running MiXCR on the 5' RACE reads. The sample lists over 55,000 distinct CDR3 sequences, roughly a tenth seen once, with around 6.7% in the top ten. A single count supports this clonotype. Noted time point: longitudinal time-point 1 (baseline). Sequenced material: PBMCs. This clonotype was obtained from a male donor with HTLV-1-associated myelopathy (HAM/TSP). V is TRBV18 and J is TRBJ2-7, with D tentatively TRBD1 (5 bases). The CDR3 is CASSPLDIKSEQYF. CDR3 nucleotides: TGTGCCAGCTCACCACTGGACATTAAGTCCGAGCAGTACTTC. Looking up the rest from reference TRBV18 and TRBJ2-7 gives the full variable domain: NAGVMQNPRHLVRRRGQEARLRCSPMKGHSHVYWYRQLPEEGLKFMVYLQKENIIDESGMPKERFSAEFPKEGPSILRIQQVVRGDSAAYFCASSPLDIKSEQYFGPGTRLTVT.